Listed below are T cell receptor beta chains from one sample, sequenced in a study of T cell changes during pregnancy in multiple sclerosis. The method was immunoSEQ multiplex PCR; TCRdb's version includes in-frame clones alone and lacks a portion of them. The data show approximately 53,000 clones, about 92% seen once. Sequencing was performed on CD4+ T cells from peripheral blood mononuclear cells, taken in the third trimester of pregnancy. The origin of the receptors is a female donor with multiple sclerosis, enrolled in a pregnancy study. Each CDR3 is given without its conserved first and last residue. A D gene is named only where the DNA matches it firmly. Rows may omit the clone size; those that give it use once, few, many or a size class.

CDR3aa | d_gene | abundance | j_gene | v_gene
ASNRGGFGGYT | . | . | TRBJ1-2 | TRBV19
ATNLGGVRGQPQH | . | . | TRBJ1-5 | TRBV2
ASSANSRVSYGYT | . | . | TRBJ1-2 | TRBV11-3
ASSLTGPSTDTQY | . | . | TRBJ2-3 | TRBV11-1
ASSPQGGNQPQH | . | . | TRBJ1-5 | TRBV18
ASGLEGERQPQH | . | . | TRBJ1-5 | TRBV12-5
ASSRGLAGVTGELF | TRBD2 | . | TRBJ2-2 | TRBV6-6
ASSSRYVGATNEKLF | . | . | TRBJ1-4 | TRBV5-6
ASSPWGQGDQPQH | TRBD1 | . | TRBJ1-5 | TRBV7-8
ASSEWTSGVTQY | TRBD2 | . | TRBJ2-5 | TRBV9
ASSRQAGQGIEKLF | TRBD1 | once | TRBJ1-4 | TRBV4-1
ASSALAGYEQY | TRBD2 | . | TRBJ2-7 | TRBV2
ATSRDLGAEQY | . | . | TRBJ2-7 | TRBV15
ASSSQAGSNTEAF | . | . | TRBJ1-1 | TRBV5-1
ASSFARGSYEQY | . | once | TRBJ2-7 | TRBV27
ASSTDRTRTDTQY | . | . | TRBJ2-3 | TRBV6-1
ASSIGGRGDYGYT | . | . | TRBJ1-2 | TRBV19
ASSAIGNTEAF | . | . | TRBJ1-1 | TRBV19
ASSKIPGTSSYEQY | TRBD2 | . | TRBJ2-7 | TRBV9
ASSPPRLAGTDTQY | TRBD2 | . | TRBJ2-3 | TRBV28
ASSRLTSGGQDTQY | TRBD2 | . | TRBJ2-3 | TRBV7-6
ASRPNGGAADTQY | TRBD2 | once | TRBJ2-3 | TRBV5-1
ASSRQTGGSVAGELF | TRBD1 | once | TRBJ2-2 | TRBV7-2
ASSLVDGYNEQF | . | once | TRBJ2-1 | TRBV5-6
ASSLWLSSGNTIY | . | . | TRBJ1-3 | TRBV27
ASSQGATSGVYNEQF | TRBD2 | . | TRBJ2-1 | TRBV4-2
ATAAGQGAGNEQF | TRBD1 | . | TRBJ2-1 | TRBV10-3
AWSVGGYGYT | . | . | TRBJ1-2 | TRBV30
ACLRGSLSYTGELF | . | . | TRBJ2-2 | TRBV30
ASSFFNRGRYEQY | TRBD1 | . | TRBJ2-7 | TRBV5-4
ASSFLAVPDTQY | . | . | TRBJ2-3 | TRBV9
AISEEGGYTEAF | . | . | TRBJ1-1 | TRBV10-3
ASAGGRQETQY | TRBD2 | . | TRBJ2-5 | TRBV19
ASSRTGWTEAF | TRBD1 | . | TRBJ1-1 | TRBV6-1
ASSPFGGENTEAF | . | . | TRBJ1-1 | TRBV18
ASSKRQGLNEKLF | TRBD1 | once | TRBJ1-4 | TRBV7-6